Each of the 21 T cell receptor beta chains below was sequenced from the same sample in a study of blood T cell repertoires in COVID-19. Sequencing used immunoSEQ multiplex PCR; TCRdb keeps in-frame clones, though not all of them. The sample lists under 200,000 clones; around 82% were seen once. Sample: peripheral blood. The receptors were gathered from a man aged 18 to 30 with active or convalescent COVID-19.

This sequence joins TRBV6-6 and TRBJ1-3; D is unresolved. Germline-derived CDR1 and CDR2 are MNHNY and SVGAGI (reference sequence). The CDR3 contains 13 residues. V lost 10 bases to trimming and J lost 1 base, with 11 bases between them. The CDR3: CATRGESGNTIYF. CDR3 coding DNA: TGTGCCACCCGGGGAGAATCTGGAAACACCATATATTTT.

The V gene is TRBV12-3 or TRBV12-4, the J gene TRBJ2-1; D is perhaps TRBD1 (5 bases). CDR3 length: 12 residues. V gave up 6 bases and J gave up 15 bases, with 18 bases separating them. CDR3 DNA: TGTGCCAGCAGCCCATTCCTCGGACAACCGTTCTTC. Residues: CASSPFLGQPFF.

The chain couples TRBV6-2 or TRBV6-3 to TRBJ2-7; weak D call: TRBD2 (5 bases). Trimming left V 4 bases short and J 3 bases short, with 7 bases between. The CDR3 runs 12 residues. Per germline, CDR1 MNHEY and CDR2 SVGEGT. This chain's CDR3 is CASSLLGYEQYF. CDR3 in DNA: TGTGCCAGCAGTTTACTAGGCTACGAGCAGTACTTC.

The genes are TRBV18 and TRBJ2-2; D is perhaps TRBD2 (6 bases). This CDR3 has 15 residues. Trimming took off 0 bases at V and 3 bases at J, with 8 bases between the two ends. Germline V lookup: CDR1 KGHSH, CDR2 LQKENI. The CDR3 loop is CASSPPAGYTGELFF. CDR3 in DNA: TGTGCCAGCTCACCACCGGCGGGGTACACCGGGGAGCTGTTTTTT.

This sequence joins TRBV3-1 (or the pseudogene TRBV3-2) and TRBJ1-3; maybe TRBD1 (6 bases). The length of the CDR3 is 15 residues. The V gene lost 0 bases and the J gene lost 7 bases, with 13 bases spanning the gap. From germline, CDR1 is LGHDT and CDR2 YNNKEL (reference sequence). The chain's CDR3 is CASSQEHRVGNTIYF. The CDR3 DNA reads as TGTGCCAGCAGCCAAGAGCACAGGGTCGGGAACACCATATATTTT.

This clone was counted ten times or more. The V call is TRBV30, the J call TRBJ2-7, with D possibly being TRBD2 (5 bases). The ends were cut back, 3 bases at V and 5 bases at J, with 11 bases in the middle. Germline loops: CDR1 GTSNPN, CDR2 SVGIG (reference sequence). The CDR3 extends over 12 amino acids. CDR3 region: CAWRGSRDEQYF. The CDR3, as DNA: TGTGCCTGGAGGGGGAGTAGGGACGAGCAGTACTTC.

The J gene is TRBJ1-2, the V gene TRBV29-1; 8 nucleotides align to TRBD1. Germline V gene data show CDR1 as SQVTM and CDR2 as ANQGSEA. The CDR3 contains 15 residues. V lost 3 bases and J lost 8; bases outside the gene matches: 14. The DNA for the CDR3 is TGCAGCGTTGATCCAGGGGGCGGACCCAATGGGGGCTACACCTTC. Amino acid sequence: CSVDPGGGPNGGYTF.

This chain uses TRBV11-2 with TRBJ1-2, with no clear D. The CDR3 extends over 12 amino acids. Trimming stripped 2 bases from V and 4 bases from J, with 5 bases between. CDR1 and CDR2 (germline): SGHAT, FQNNGV. This CDR3 reads CASSLKLYGYTF. The CDR3 coding sequence is TGTGCCAGCAGCTTAAAGCTCTATGGCTACACCTTC. Using reference TRBV11-2 and TRBJ1-2 for the parts outside the CDR3, the full variable domain is EAGVAQSPRYKIIEKRQSVAFWCNPISGHATLYWYQQILGQGPKLLIQFQNNGVVDDSQLPKDRFSAERLKGVDSTLKIQPAKLEDSAVYLCASSLKLYGYTFGSGTRLTVV.

In DNA, the CDR3 is TGTGCCAGCAGCAAAGTCTCGGACACCTCGCAGCCCCAGCATTTT. Translating gives CASSKVSDTSQPQHF. V usage is TRBV21-1 and J usage is TRBJ1-5; TRBD1 reflects the table's D call only, with no check against the DNA. TRBV21-1 is designated a pseudogene. This CDR3 region has 15 residues.

This chain joins TRBV3-1 (or the pseudogene TRBV3-2) and TRBJ1-2; no clear D gene. CDR3 length: 11 residues. Looked up from germline, CDR1 is LGHDT and CDR2 is YNNKEL (reference sequence). Trimming took 6 bases from V and 8 from J, leaving 10 bases between them. CDR3 sequence: CASSPGRGYTF. The CDR3 region has the DNA TGTGCCAGCAGTCCTGGTAGAGGCTACACCTTC.

The table lists this clone with a few counts. J is TRBJ1-6 and V is TRBV4-2; unclear D gene. Germline V gene lookup returns CDR1 LGHNA and CDR2 YNFKEQ. The CDR3 totals 15 residues. V was cut by 1 base and J by 2 bases, with 6 bases left in between. The CDR3 loop reads CASSQGETYNSPLHF. CDR3 DNA sequence: TGTGCCAGCAGCCAAGGGGAGACCTATAATTCACCCCTCCACTTT.

This clone was observed once. This rearrangement joins TRBV25-1 to TRBJ1-3, with D possibly TRBD1 on 6 matching bases. Trimming cost V 7 bases and J 4 bases, with 17 bases left between them. CDR3 length: 15 residues. Germline values: CDR1 MGHDK, CDR2 SYGVNS. CDR3 DNA sequence: TGTGCCAGCACACCCTCAGGGGTAGGCGGAAACACCATATATTTT. This encodes CASTPSGVGGNTIYF.

V and J are TRBV13 and TRBJ1-5; D possibly corresponds to TRBD1 (6 bases). The CDR3 loop spans 14 amino acids. The germline V gene encodes CDR1 PRHDT and CDR2 FYEKMQ (reference sequence). The V gene lost 5 bases and the J gene lost 2 bases, with 10 bases spanning the gap. CDR3 residues: CASSPQGRNQPQHF. The CDR3 region has the DNA TGTGCCAGCAGCCCACAGGGACGCAATCAGCCCCAGCATTTT.

The chain couples TRBV7-2 to TRBJ2-1; 7 nucleotides align to TRBD2. J lost 7 bases, V lost 5 bases, and 14 bases had no gene match. CDR1 and CDR2 from the germline V gene are SGHTA and FQGNSA. The CDR3 has 16 residues. CDR3 bases: TGTGCCAGCAGCCCTGGTACGGGGAGGGCCGAAAATGAGCAGTTCTTC. Amino acids: CASSPGTGRAENEQFF.

The chain joins TRBV28 to TRBJ1-2; 8 bases line up with TRBD1. This CDR3 has 14 amino acids. The germline gives CDR1 MDHEN, CDR2 SYDVKM. With 5 bases clipped from V and 6 bases from J, the junction kept 8 bases outside the gene matches. The CDR3 DNA sequence: TGTGCCAGCAGTCCCACAGGGGGGAGGAATGGCTACACCTTC. Translating it yields CASSPTGGRNGYTF.

The gene calls are TRBV9 and TRBJ2-2; D may be TRBD1 (6 bases). The V end was cut by 5 bases, the J end by 1 base, with 12 bases between. This CDR3 has 15 amino acids. Germline loops: CDR1 SGDLS, CDR2 YYNGEE. The CDR3 region has the DNA TGTGCCAGCAGTCCCTCGGGACAGAACACCGGGGAGCTGTTTTTT. Its protein product is CASSPSGQNTGELFF.

With respect to this clone: The sample holds other DNA sequences that translate to the same CDR3. V is TRBV18 and J is TRBJ1-2, with D perhaps TRBD1 (5 bases). CDR1 and CDR2 from the germline V gene are KGHSH and LQKENI. Trimming removed 3 bases from V and 2 bases from J, with 10 bases in between. This CDR3 region has 14 residues. The CDR3 sequence: CASSPPTVNYGYTF. The CDR3 DNA is TGTGCCAGCTCACCTCCGACAGTAAACTATGGCTACACCTTC.

The V gene is TRBV30, the J gene TRBJ1-1; 11 bases are a match to TRBD1. CDR1 is GTSNPN and CDR2 is SVGIG in the germline V gene (reference sequence). Losses at the gene ends were 3 bases for V and 10 bases for J; bases not matched to a gene: 10. The CDR3 totals 14 residues. Written as DNA, the CDR3 is TGTGCCTGGAGGTCGGACAGGGGGCTTGGGGGAGCTTTCTTT. Translating gives CAWRSDRGLGGAFF.

The rearrangement joins TRBV5-1 to TRBJ2-5; 16 positions agree with TRBD2. V lost 3 bases, J lost 1 base, and 6 bases stayed unmatched. Germline V gene lookup returns CDR1 SGHRS and CDR2 YFSETQ. CDR3 size: 18 residues. CDR3 DNA sequence: TGCGCCAGCAGCTCCGGGACTAGCGGGAGGGCCACCCAAGAGACCCAGTACTTC. Protein sequence: CASSSGTSGRATQETQYF. Variable domain in full (rest from reference TRBV5-1 and TRBJ2-5): KAGVTQTPRYLIKTRGQQVTLSCSPISGHRSVSWYQQTPGQGLQFLFEYFSETQRNKGNFPGRFSGRQFSNSRSEMNVSTLELGDSALYLCASSSGTSGRATQETQYFGPGTRLLVL.

This chain joins TRBV10-2 and TRBJ2-1; perhaps TRBD1 as D (5 bases). V gave up 5 bases and J gave up 0 bases, with 14 bases separating them. This CDR3 is 16 amino acids long. The germline gives CDR1 WSHSY, CDR2 SAAADI. CDR3 nucleotides: TGCGCCAGCAGTCCTGGGGCAGGTAGCTCCTACAATGAGCAGTTCTTC. It encodes CASSPGAGSSYNEQFF.

This clone appeared a few times. The CDR3 DNA sequence: TGTGCCAGTAGTATTTCCGGGACAGGGGTTAACACCGGGGAGCTGTTTTTT. It yields the protein CASSISGTGVNTGELFF. The V gene is TRBV19, the J gene TRBJ2-2; TRBD1 aligns across 10 bases. V lost 3 bases to trimming and J lost 2 bases; unmatched junction nucleotides: 6. This CDR3 has 17 amino acids. Germline CDR1 reads LNHDA; CDR2 reads SQIVND (reference sequence).